What follows describes a single TCR beta chain. These data come from a study of control samples from healthy donors and cancer patients. Germline lookup yields CDR1 LGHNA and CDR2 YSLEER. CDR3 size: 17 residues. Trimming left V 0 bases short and J 9 bases short, with 18 bases between. TCRdb keeps only in-frame clones here, not all; method: immunoSEQ multiplex PCR. The data show just over 150,000 clones, approximately 93% seen once. The chain couples TRBV4-3 to TRBJ1-6; possible D gene TRBD1, 5 bases. Sequencing was carried out using blood. This receptor was identified in a woman aged 40 to 50 in good health. The CDR3 loop is CASSQERSRGNGSPLHF. For the CDR3, the DNA is TGCGCCAGCAGCCAAGAAAGATCGAGGGGCAACGGTTCACCCCTCCACTTT.